The next 27 T cell receptor beta chains were all read from a single sample in a study of CD8 T cells in Susac syndrome. RNA totalling roughly 0.5 to 1 ug underwent reverse transcription with random hexamers. TCRdb independently ran MiXCR on the immunoSEQ multiplex PCR reads; one entry per CDR3 protein. This sample has about 180,000 distinct CDR3 sequences, with approximately 94% found just once. Sequenced material: CD4+ T cells from PBMCs. These TCRs come from a human donor with multiple sclerosis.

The rearrangement uses TRBV20-1 and TRBJ2-7; 8 bases are a match to TRBD2. CDR1 is DFQATT and CDR2 is SNEGSKA in the germline V gene (reference sequence). The CDR3 totals 16 residues. The V segment lost 5 bases and the J segment 0 bases; nucleotides outside the gene matches: 12. The CDR3 sequence: CSAWIAGSSTSYEQYF. The CDR3 DNA reads TGCAGTGCTTGGATAGCGGGGTCCTCGACCTCCTACGAGCAGTACTTC.

The rearrangement uses TRBV20-1 and TRBJ1-6; D unclear. CDR3 length: 12 residues. V was shortened by 3 bases and J by 7 bases, with 7 bases between the two germline ends. CDR1 is DFQATT and CDR2 is SNEGSKA in the germline V gene (reference sequence). CDR3 sequence reads: CSARAQNSPLHF. The CDR3 DNA sequence: TGCAGTGCTAGGGCTCAGAATTCACCCCTCCACTTT.

The J gene is TRBJ2-3, the V gene TRBV7-2; D possibly corresponds to TRBD1 (5 bases). The CDR3 runs 15 residues. Trimming stripped 6 bases from V and 2 bases from J, with 15 bases between. The germline V gene encodes CDR1 SGHTA and CDR2 FQGNSA. The CDR3 spells CASRPYRSPTDTQYF. In nucleotides, the CDR3 is TGTGCCAGCAGGCCATACAGGTCCCCCACAGATACGCAGTATTTT.

The chain recombines TRBV7-9 with TRBJ2-3, with TRBD2 matching 10 bases. The ends lost 2 bases at V and 6 bases at J; junction bases unmatched: 2. The germline gives CDR1 SEHNR, CDR2 FQNEAQ (reference sequence). The CDR3 has 14 residues. In DNA, the CDR3 is TGTGCCAGCAGCTTACTAGCGGGGGTGGATACGCAGTATTTT. Its protein product is CASSLLAGVDTQYF.

This sequence joins TRBV30 and TRBJ1-1; D is uncertain. The germline CDR1 and CDR2 sequences are GTSNPN and SVGIG (reference sequence). This CDR3 spans 13 amino acids. The germline V and J ends were trimmed by 1 base and 0 bases, with 6 bases remaining between them. CDR3 sequence: CAWSGSLNTEAFF. In DNA, the CDR3 is TGTGCCTGGAGTGGGAGCTTGAACACTGAAGCTTTCTTT. Supplemented by reference TRBV30 and TRBJ1-1, the full variable domain reads SQTIHQWPATLVQPVGSPLSLECTVEGTSNPNLYWYRQAAGRGLQLLFYSVGIGQISSEVPQNLSASRPQDRQFILSSKKLLLSDSGFYLCAWSGSLNTEAFFGQGTRLTVV.

This chain uses TRBV3-1 with TRBJ2-7; D gene unclear. Germline V CDR1 and CDR2: LGHDT, YNNKEL (reference sequence). Trimming removed 3 bases from V and 8 bases from J, with 5 bases in between. The CDR3 is 10 amino acids. CDR3 sequence: CASSHGKQYF. CDR3 DNA: TGTGCCAGCAGCCACGGAAAGCAGTACTTC.

This rearrangement joins TRBV25-1 to TRBJ1-4, with D perhaps TRBD1 (6 bases). There are 16 residues in the CDR3. Germline CDR1 MGHDK, CDR2 SYGVNS. Trimming took off 3 bases at V and 8 bases at J, with 19 bases between the two ends. CDR3 sequence reads: CASSDLFGGPDEKLFF. For the CDR3, the DNA is TGTGCCAGCAGTGACCTCTTCGGGGGGCCGGACGAAAAACTGTTTTTT.

V and J are TRBV6-5 and TRBJ2-7, with 9 bases identical to TRBD1. The CDR3 is made up of 15 amino acids. V gave up 5 bases and J gave up 6 bases; unmatched junction bases: 11. Germline V gives CDR1 MNHEY, CDR2 SVGAGI. This CDR3 is CASSRRDRVSSEQYF. Here the CDR3 DNA reads TGTGCCAGCAGTCGACGGGACAGGGTATCATCCGAGCAGTACTTC.

This clonotype is a singleton in its sample. This chain joins TRBV7-2 and TRBJ2-7; 8 positions agree with TRBD2. CDR3 length: 15 residues. CDR1 and CDR2 from the germline V gene are SGHTA and FQGNSA. V lost 1 base and J lost 3; bases outside the gene matches: 5. The CDR3 protein is CASSLVSSGGYEQYF. CDR3 DNA sequence: TGTGCCAGCAGCTTAGTTTCGAGCGGGGGCTACGAGCAGTACTTC.

This chain links TRBV12-3 or TRBV12-4 with TRBJ2-7; no clear D gene. CDR3 size: 13 residues. V gave up 2 bases and J gave up 2 bases, with 7 bases separating them. CDR3 bases: TGTGCCAGCAGTTTACACAGCACCTACGAGCAGTACTTC. It codes for CASSLHSTYEQYF.

The CDR3 reads CASSRDYQPQHF. CDR3 nucleotide sequence: TGTGCCAGCAGTCGCGATTATCAGCCCCAGCATTTT. The chain joins TRBV12-3 or TRBV12-4 to TRBJ1-5; D is uncertain. V was clipped by 5 bases and J by 5 bases, with 7 bases between them. The CDR3 is 12 amino acids.

V and J are TRBV29-1 and TRBJ2-5; 15 bases match TRBD2. The CDR3 runs 14 residues. Trimming at V came to 8 bases and at J to 9 bases, leaving 10 bases not matched to a gene. Germline CDR1 is SQVTM and CDR2 is ANQGSEA. The CDR3: CSTRPGTSGGSQYF. DNA of the CDR3: TGCAGCACCCGACCCGGGACTAGCGGGGGGTCCCAGTACTTC.

This clonotype was found a few times. This chain joins TRBV5-6 and TRBJ1-2, with D possibly being TRBD1 (5 bases). The germline CDR1 and CDR2 sequences are SGHDT and YYEEEE. This CDR3 is built from 14 residues. V lost 4 bases to trimming and J lost 5 bases, with 15 bases between them. CDR3 nucleotides: TGTGCCAGCAGCCCCGGGACTGCAAATTATGGCTACACCTTC. This translates into CASSPGTANYGYTF.

As for this clonotype: One junction end disagrees with the germline gene, perhaps due to a read error. This chain uses TRBV12-3 or TRBV12-4 with TRBJ2-4; TRBD1 agrees at 8 bases. The CDR3 spans 13 residues. In nucleotides, the CDR3 is TGTGCCAGCAGGTTAGGGACAGGAAACATTCAGTACTTC. It translates to CASRLGTGNIQYF.

This clonotype is a singleton in its sample. V is TRBV15 and J is TRBJ2-7, with 7 bases matching TRBD1. V was clipped by 7 bases and J by 0 bases; unmatched bases: 6. In germline, CDR1 is LNHNV, CDR2 YYDKDF (reference sequence). This CDR3 spans 14 amino acids. CDR3 in DNA: TGTGCCACCAACCCGACAGGGCTCTCCTACGAGCAGTACTTC. As protein: CATNPTGLSYEQYF.

This rearrangement joins TRBV29-1 to TRBJ2-1; D may be TRBD2 (7 bases). With 4 bases removed from V and 6 bases from J, the gap between germline ends came to 19 bases. The CDR3 runs to 15 residues. CDR1 and CDR2 from the germline V gene are SQVTM and ANQGSEA. Here the CDR3 reads CSVGGGQLEGNEQFF. The CDR3 bases are TGCAGCGTTGGGGGGGGCCAACTCGAGGGCAATGAGCAGTTCTTC.

This chain joins TRBV30 and TRBJ1-1, with 7 bases matching TRBD1. The CDR3 spans 15 residues. With V trimmed by 2 bases and J by 0 bases, 6 bases remained unmatched. Per germline, CDR1 GTSNPN and CDR2 SVGIG (reference sequence). In DNA form, the CDR3 reads TGTGCCTGGAGTCCAGGGACAGCCATGAACACTGAAGCTTTCTTT. Its protein is CAWSPGTAMNTEAFF.

The chain combines TRBV4-1 with TRBJ1-2; D might be TRBD1 (5 bases). The V end was cut by 4 bases, the J end by 8 bases, with 17 bases between. The CDR3 loop spans 14 amino acids. In germline, CDR1 is MGHRA, CDR2 YSYEKL. The CDR3 protein is CASSLPQGQGGYTF. The CDR3 DNA sequence: TGCGCCAGCAGCCTCCCGCAGGGCCAAGGGGGCTACACCTTC.

The chain couples TRBV6-5 to TRBJ2-1, with D perhaps TRBD1 (6 bases). Deletions cut 5 bases from V and 7 bases from J, with 18 bases between. This CDR3 has 15 residues. Germline loops: CDR1 MNHEY, CDR2 SVGAGI. CDR3 in amino acids: CASSLSGALWNEQFF. The CDR3 coding sequence is TGTGCCAGCAGTCTGTCAGGGGCCCTGTGGAATGAGCAGTTCTTC.

This sequence joins TRBV30 and TRBJ2-7; tentative D call: TRBD1 (5 bases). CDR3 size: 14 residues. With 0 bases removed from V and 3 bases from J, the gap between germline ends came to 12 bases. Germline-derived CDR1 and CDR2 are GTSNPN and SVGIG (reference sequence). The DNA of the CDR3 is TGTGCCTGGAGTGTCCCGACAGTATACTACGAGCAGTACTTC. Translating it yields CAWSVPTVYYEQYF.

The J gene is TRBJ2-5, the V gene TRBV15; 9 bases match TRBD2. V lost 6 bases and J lost 3; bases outside the gene matches: 5. Germline V CDR1 and CDR2: LNHNV, YYDKDF (reference sequence). The CDR3 has 14 amino acids. CDR3 coding DNA: TGTGCCACCAGAGATAGCGGGGGTAAAGAGACCCAGTACTTC. Its protein is CATRDSGGKETQYF.

The chain employs TRBV9 and TRBJ1-1, with TRBD1 as a possible D gene (5 bases). CDR1 and CDR2 from the germline V gene are SGDLS and YYNGEE. V was clipped by 0 bases and J by 11 bases, with 14 bases between them. The CDR3 has 13 amino acids. The chain's CDR3 is CASSVAGGALAFF. The CDR3 DNA sequence: TGTGCCAGCAGCGTAGCTGGTGGGGCGCTGGCTTTCTTT.

V gene TRBV3-1 combines with J gene TRBJ2-3; D is uncertain. The germline V gene has CDR1 LGHDT and CDR2 YNNKEL (reference sequence). V shed 0 bases and J shed 4 bases, with 14 bases lying between them. The CDR3 consists of 16 residues. The CDR3 reads CASSQDPLTLADTQYF. The CDR3 DNA follows: TGTGCCAGCAGCCAAGACCCACTAACTCTTGCAGATACGCAGTATTTT.

The chain joins TRBV3-1 to TRBJ2-2; 12 nucleotides align to TRBD2. Germline-derived CDR1 and CDR2 are LGHDT and YNNKEL (reference sequence). J gave up 7 bases and V 5 bases, and 5 bases lay outside the gene matches. The CDR3 is 15 amino acids. CDR3 in amino acids: CASSWTSGVGGELFF. CDR3 nucleotides: TGTGCCAGCAGCTGGACTAGCGGGGTTGGCGGGGAGCTGTTTTTT.

This clonotype came up once. The chain is built from TRBV7-3 and TRBJ2-5; D tentatively reads TRBD1 or TRBD2 (5 bases each). This CDR3 is built from 15 residues. Germline CDR1 SGHTA, CDR2 FQGTGA. V shed 6 bases and J shed 5 bases, with 19 bases lying between them. The CDR3 loop reads CASSPTGRGVETQYF. Written as DNA, the CDR3 is TGTGCCAGCAGTCCAACGGGACGGGGAGTGGAGACCCAGTACTTC.

The V gene is TRBV6-1, the J gene TRBJ2-3, with 7 bases lining up with TRBD2. V gave up 4 bases and J gave up 1 base; unmatched junction bases: 5. CDR3 length: 15 amino acids. In germline, CDR1 is MNHNS, CDR2 SASEGT. The CDR3 DNA sequence: TGTGCCAGCAGTGCCTTAAGCGGGGGCACAGATACGCAGTATTTT. Protein sequence: CASSALSGGTDTQYF.

The V and J genes are TRBV3-1 and TRBJ2-2; TRBD2 agrees at 9 bases. The CDR3 runs 17 residues. V lost 3 bases to trimming and J lost 3 bases; unmatched junction nucleotides: 8. From germline, CDR1 is LGHDT and CDR2 YNNKEL (reference sequence). CDR3 residues: CASSHLGGGADTGELFF. The CDR3 DNA follows: TGTGCCAGCAGCCACCTCGGCGGGGGGGCGGACACCGGGGAGCTGTTTTTT.